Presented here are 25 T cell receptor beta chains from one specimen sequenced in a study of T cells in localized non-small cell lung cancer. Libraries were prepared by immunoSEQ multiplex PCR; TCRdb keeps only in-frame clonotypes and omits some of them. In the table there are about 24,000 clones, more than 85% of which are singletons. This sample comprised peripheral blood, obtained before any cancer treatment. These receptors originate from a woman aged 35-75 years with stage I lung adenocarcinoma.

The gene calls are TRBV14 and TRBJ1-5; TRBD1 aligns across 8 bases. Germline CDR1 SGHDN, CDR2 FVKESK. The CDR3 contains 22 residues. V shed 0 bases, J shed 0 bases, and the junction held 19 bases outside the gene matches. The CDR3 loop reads CASSQDRGPIEPRGYSNQPQHF. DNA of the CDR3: TGTGCCAGCAGCCAAGACAGGGGGCCCATTGAACCAAGGGGGTATAGCAATCAGCCCCAGCATTTT.

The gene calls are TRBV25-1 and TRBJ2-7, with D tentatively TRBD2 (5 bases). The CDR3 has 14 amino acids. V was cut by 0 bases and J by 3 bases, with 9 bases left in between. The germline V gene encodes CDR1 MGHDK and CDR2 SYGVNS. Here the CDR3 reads CASSEYPGGYEQYF. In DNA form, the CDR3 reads TGTGCCAGCAGTGAATATCCAGGAGGCTACGAGCAGTACTTC.

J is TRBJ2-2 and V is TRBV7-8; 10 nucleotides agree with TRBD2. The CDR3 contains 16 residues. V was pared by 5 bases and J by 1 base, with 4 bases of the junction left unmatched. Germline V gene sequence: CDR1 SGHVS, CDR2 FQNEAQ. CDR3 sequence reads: CASSARTSGNTGELFF. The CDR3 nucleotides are TGTGCCAGCAGCGCCCGGACTAGCGGGAACACCGGGGAGCTGTTTTTT.

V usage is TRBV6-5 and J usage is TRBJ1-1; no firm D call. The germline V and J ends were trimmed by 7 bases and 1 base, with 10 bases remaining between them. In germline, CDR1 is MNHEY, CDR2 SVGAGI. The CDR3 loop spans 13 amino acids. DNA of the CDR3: TGTGCCAGCAACCAAATCGGGAACACTGAAGCTTTCTTT. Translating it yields CASNQIGNTEAFF.

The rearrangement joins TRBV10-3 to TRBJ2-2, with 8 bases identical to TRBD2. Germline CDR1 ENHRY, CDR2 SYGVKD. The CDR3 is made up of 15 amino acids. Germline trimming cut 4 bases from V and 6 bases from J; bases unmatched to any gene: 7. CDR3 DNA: TGTGCCATCAGTGTGGCTGCTAGCGGGTCCGGGGAGCTGTTTTTT. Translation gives CAISVAASGSGELFF.

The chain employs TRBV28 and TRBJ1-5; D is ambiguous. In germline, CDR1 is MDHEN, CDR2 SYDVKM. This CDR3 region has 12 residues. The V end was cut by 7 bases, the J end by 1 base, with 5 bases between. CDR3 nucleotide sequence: TGTGCCAGCATGGAAAGCAATCAGCCCCAGCATTTT. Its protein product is CASMESNQPQHF.

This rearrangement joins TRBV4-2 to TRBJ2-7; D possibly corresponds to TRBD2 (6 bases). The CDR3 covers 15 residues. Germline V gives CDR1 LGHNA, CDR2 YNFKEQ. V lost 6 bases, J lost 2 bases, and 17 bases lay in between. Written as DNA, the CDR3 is TGTGCCAGCAGACCCTCCTTTAGCGGAACCTACGAGCAGTACTTC. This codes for CASRPSFSGTYEQYF.

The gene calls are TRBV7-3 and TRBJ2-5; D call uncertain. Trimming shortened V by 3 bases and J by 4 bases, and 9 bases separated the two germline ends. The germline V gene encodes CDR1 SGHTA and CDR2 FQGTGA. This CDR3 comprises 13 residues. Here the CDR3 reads CASSLKGSETQYF. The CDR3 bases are TGTGCCAGCAGCTTGAAGGGTTCAGAGACCCAGTACTTC.

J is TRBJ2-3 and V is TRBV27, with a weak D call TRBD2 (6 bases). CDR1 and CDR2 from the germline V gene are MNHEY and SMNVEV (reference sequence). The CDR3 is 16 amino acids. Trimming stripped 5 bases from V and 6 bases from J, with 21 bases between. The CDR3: CASSGTRKRVMDTQYF. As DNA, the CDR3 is TGTGCCAGCAGTGGGACCCGAAAGCGGGTAATGGATACGCAGTATTTT.

The CDR3 spells CASSELAGGPETQYF. The CDR3 nucleotides are TGTGCCAGCAGTGAACTAGCGGGAGGGCCAGAGACCCAGTACTTC. This sequence joins TRBV6-1 and TRBJ2-5; TRBD2 agrees at 12 bases. CDR1 is MNHNS and CDR2 is SASEGT in the germline V gene. This CDR3 has 15 amino acids. The J segment lost 4 bases and the V segment lost 2 bases, leaving 2 bases of the junction unmatched.

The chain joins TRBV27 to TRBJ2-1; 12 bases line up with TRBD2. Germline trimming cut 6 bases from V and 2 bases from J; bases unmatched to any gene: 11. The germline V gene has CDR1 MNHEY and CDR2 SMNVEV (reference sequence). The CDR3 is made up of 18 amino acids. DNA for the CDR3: TGTGCCAGCAGCGCCAGACTAGCGGGAGTCATTGCCTACAATGAGCAGTTCTTC. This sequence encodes CASSARLAGVIAYNEQFF.

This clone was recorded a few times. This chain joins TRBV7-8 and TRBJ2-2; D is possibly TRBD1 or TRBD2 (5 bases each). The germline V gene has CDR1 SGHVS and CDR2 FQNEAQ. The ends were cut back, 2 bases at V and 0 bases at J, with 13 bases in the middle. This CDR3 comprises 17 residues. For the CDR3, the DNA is TGTGCCAGCAGCTTAAGGGTGGGGACGGCGAACACCGGGGAGCTGTTTTTT. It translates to CASSLRVGTANTGELFF.

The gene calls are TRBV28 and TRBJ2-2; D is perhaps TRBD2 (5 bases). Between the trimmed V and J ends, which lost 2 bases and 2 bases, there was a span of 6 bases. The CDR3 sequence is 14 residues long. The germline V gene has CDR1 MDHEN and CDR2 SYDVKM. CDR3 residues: CASSLSGNTGELFF. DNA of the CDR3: TGTGCCAGCAGTTTAAGCGGTAACACCGGGGAGCTGTTTTTT. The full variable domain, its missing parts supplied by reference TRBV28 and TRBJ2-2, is DVKVTQSSRYLVKRTGEKVFLECVQDMDHENMFWYRQDPGLGLRLIYFSYDVKMKEKGDIPEGYSVSREKKERFSLILESASTNQTSMYLCASSLSGNTGELFFGEGSRLTVL.

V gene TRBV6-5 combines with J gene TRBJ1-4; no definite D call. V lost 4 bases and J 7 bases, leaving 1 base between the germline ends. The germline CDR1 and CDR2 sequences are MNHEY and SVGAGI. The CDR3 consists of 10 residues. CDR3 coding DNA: TGTGCCAGCAGTTCTGAAAAACTGTTTTTT. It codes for CASSSEKLFF.

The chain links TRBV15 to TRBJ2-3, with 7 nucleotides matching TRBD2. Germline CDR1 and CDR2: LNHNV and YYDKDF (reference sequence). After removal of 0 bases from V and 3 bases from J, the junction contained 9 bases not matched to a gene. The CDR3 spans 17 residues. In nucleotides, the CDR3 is TGTGCCACCAGCAGAGATCTCTTGGCGGGAGTTACAGATACGCAGTATTTT. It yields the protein CATSRDLLAGVTDTQYF. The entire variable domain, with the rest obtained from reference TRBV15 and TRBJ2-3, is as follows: DAMVIQNPRYQVTQFGKPVTLSCSQTLNHNVMYWYQQKSSQAPKLLFHYYDKDFNNEADTPDNFQSRRPNTSFCFLDIRSPGLGDTAMYLCATSRDLLAGVTDTQYFGPGTRLTVL.

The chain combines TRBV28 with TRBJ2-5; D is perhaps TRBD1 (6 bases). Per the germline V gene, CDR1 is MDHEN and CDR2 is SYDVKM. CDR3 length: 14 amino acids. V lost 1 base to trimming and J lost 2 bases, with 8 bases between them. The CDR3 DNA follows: TGTGCCAGCAGTTTATCGGACAGTCAAGAGACCCAGTACTTC. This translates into CASSLSDSQETQYF.

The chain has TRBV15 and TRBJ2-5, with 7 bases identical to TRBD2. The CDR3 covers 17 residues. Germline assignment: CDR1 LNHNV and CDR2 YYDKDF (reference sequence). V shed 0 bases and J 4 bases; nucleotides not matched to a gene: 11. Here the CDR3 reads CATSRDRGPGGGETQYF. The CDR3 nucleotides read TGTGCCACCAGCAGAGATAGGGGCCCGGGCGGGGGAGAGACCCAGTACTTC.

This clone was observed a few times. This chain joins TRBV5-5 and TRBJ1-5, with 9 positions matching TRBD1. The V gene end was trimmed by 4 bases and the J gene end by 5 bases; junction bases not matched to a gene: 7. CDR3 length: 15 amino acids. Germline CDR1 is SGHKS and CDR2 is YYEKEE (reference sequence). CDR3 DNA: TGTGCCAGCAGCCGGACAGGGGTGTTCGATCAGCCCCAGCATTTT. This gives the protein CASSRTGVFDQPQHF.

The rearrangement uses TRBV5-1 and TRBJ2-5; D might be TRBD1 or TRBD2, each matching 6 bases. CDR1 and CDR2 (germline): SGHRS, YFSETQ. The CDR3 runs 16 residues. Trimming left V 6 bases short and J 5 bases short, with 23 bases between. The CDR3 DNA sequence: TGCGCCAGCACCTCTTCCGCCGGGGGCAAGGGGGAGACCCAGTACTTC. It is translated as CASTSSAGGKGETQYF.

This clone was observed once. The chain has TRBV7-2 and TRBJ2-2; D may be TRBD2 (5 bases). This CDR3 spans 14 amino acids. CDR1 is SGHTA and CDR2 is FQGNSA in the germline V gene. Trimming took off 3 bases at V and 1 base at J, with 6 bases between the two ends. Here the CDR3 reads CASSFRGNTGELFF. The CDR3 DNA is TGTGCCAGCAGCTTTCGGGGGAACACCGGGGAGCTGTTTTTT.

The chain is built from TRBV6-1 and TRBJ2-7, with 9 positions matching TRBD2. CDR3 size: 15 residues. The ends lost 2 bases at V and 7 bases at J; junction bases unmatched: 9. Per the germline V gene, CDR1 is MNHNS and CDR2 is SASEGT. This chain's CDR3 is CASSEYGTSLWEQYF. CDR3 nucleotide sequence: TGTGCCAGCAGTGAATATGGGACTAGCCTTTGGGAGCAGTACTTC.

CDR3 coding DNA: TGTGCCAGCAGCCAAGAAACCTCATCTGAGACCCAGTACTTC. Its translation: CASSQETSSETQYF. The rearrangement links TRBV4-2 to TRBJ2-5; D is unresolved. Trimming shortened V by 0 bases and J by 5 bases, and 10 bases separated the two germline ends. The CDR3 contains 14 residues. From germline, CDR1 is LGHNA and CDR2 YNFKEQ.

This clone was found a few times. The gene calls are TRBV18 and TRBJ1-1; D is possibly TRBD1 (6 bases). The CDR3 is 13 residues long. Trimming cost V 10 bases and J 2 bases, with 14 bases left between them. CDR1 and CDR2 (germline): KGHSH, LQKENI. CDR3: CATSTGENTEAFF. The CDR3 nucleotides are TGTGCCACCTCGACAGGCGAAAACACTGAAGCTTTCTTT.

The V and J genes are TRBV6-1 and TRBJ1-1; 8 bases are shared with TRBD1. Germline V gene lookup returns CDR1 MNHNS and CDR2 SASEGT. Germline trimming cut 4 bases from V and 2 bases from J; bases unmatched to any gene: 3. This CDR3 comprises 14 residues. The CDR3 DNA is TGTGCCAGCAGTGTAACAGGGGGTAACACTGAAGCTTTCTTT. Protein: CASSVTGGNTEAFF.

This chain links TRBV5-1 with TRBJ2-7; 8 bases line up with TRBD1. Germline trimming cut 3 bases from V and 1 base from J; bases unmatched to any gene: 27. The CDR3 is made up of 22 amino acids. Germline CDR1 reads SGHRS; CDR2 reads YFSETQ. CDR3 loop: CASSWTWLIQGGYRYPSYEQYF. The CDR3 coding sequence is TGCGCCAGCAGCTGGACCTGGTTAATACAGGGGGGCTATAGATACCCATCCTACGAGCAGTACTTC.